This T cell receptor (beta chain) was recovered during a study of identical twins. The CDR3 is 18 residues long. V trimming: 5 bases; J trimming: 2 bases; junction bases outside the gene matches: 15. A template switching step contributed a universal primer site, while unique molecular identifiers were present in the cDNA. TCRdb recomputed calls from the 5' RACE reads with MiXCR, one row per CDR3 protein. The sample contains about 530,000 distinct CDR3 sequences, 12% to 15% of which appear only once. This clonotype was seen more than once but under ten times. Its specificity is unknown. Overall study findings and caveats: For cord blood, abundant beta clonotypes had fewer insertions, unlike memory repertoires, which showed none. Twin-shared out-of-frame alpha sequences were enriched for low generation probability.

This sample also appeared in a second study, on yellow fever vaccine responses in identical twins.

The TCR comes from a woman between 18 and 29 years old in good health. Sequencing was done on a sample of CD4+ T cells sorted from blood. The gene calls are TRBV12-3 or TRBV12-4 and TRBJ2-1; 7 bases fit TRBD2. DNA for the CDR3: TGTGCCAGCAGTCCCGGACTAGTTCAGAAAATTACCTACAATGAGCAGTTCTTC. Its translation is CASSPGLVQKITYNEQFF.